These 22 T cell receptor beta chains originate from one sample sequenced in a study of cytomegalovirus exposure and HLA in healthy donors. The study ran its PCR with 60 Vbeta and 13 Jbeta primers. The method was immunoSEQ multiplex PCR; TCRdb's version includes in-frame clones alone and lacks a portion of them. The sample consists of about 110,000 clones, roughly 85% of them appearing once. The sample taken for sequencing was PBMCs. These receptors originate from a middle-aged woman in good health and CMV-seronegative.

The chain joins TRBV27 to TRBJ1-1; TRBD1 might be the D (6 bases). This CDR3 has 15 amino acids. CDR1 is MNHEY, CDR2 SMNVEV, per germline (reference sequence). Trimming pared 5 bases from V and 4 bases from J, leaving 17 bases between. CDR3 sequence reads: CASSTLNYRVTEAFF. CDR3 coding DNA: TGTGCCAGCAGTACCCTCAATTACAGGGTCACTGAAGCTTTCTTT.

This rearrangement joins TRBV7-9 to TRBJ1-6, with 7 bases aligning to TRBD1. Germline CDR1 and CDR2: SEHNR and FQNEAQ (reference sequence). The CDR3 runs to 16 residues. After removal of 0 bases from V and 7 bases from J, the junction contained 6 bases not matched to a gene. The CDR3: CASSLAGTESNSPLHF. CDR3 in DNA: TGTGCCAGCAGCTTAGCCGGGACAGAATCAAATTCACCCCTCCACTTT.

V gene TRBV29-1 combines with J gene TRBJ1-1; D perhaps matches TRBD1 (6 bases). Trimming left V 5 bases short and J 3 bases short, with 13 bases between. CDR1 and CDR2 (germline): SQVTM, ANQGSEA. The CDR3 length is 13 residues. The CDR3 region is CSVRRGFDTEAFF. The DNA of the CDR3 is TGCAGCGTTCGAAGGGGGTTCGACACTGAAGCTTTCTTT.

The J gene is TRBJ2-3, the V gene TRBV19; 13 nucleotides line up with TRBD2. The CDR3 length is 16 residues. The J segment lost 4 bases and the V segment lost 5 bases, leaving 6 bases of the junction unmatched. Germline lookup yields CDR1 LNHDA and CDR2 SQIVND (reference sequence). The CDR3 spells CASSWGLAGTADTQYF. DNA for the CDR3: TGTGCCAGTAGTTGGGGACTAGCGGGAACGGCAGATACGCAGTATTTT.

This clone was seen a few times. The chain employs TRBV7-9 and TRBJ2-1, with 10 bases matching TRBD1. CDR3 length equals 16 residues. The V gene end was trimmed by 3 bases and the J gene end by 6 bases; junction bases not matched to a gene: 8. The germline gives CDR1 SEHNR, CDR2 FQNEAQ (reference sequence). The CDR3 region has the DNA TGTGCCAGCAGCTTCCGACAGGGGGCGACCGCCAATGAGCAGTTCTTC. Its protein product is CASSFRQGATANEQFF.

This chain joins TRBV5-4 and TRBJ1-4; D unclear. This CDR3 spans 15 amino acids. Trimming took 3 bases from V and 7 from J, leaving 16 bases between them. Per the germline V gene, CDR1 is SGHNT and CDR2 is YYREEE (reference sequence). The CDR3 DNA reads TGTGCCAGCAGCTCAACTAGGGTGGGGAGTGAAAAACTGTTTTTT. Protein sequence: CASSSTRVGSEKLFF.

Written as DNA, the CDR3 is TGTGCCAGCAGCGCGACTACACGCACAGATACGCAGTATTTT. This translates into CASSATTRTDTQYF. This rearrangement joins TRBV9 to TRBJ2-3, with a possible D match to TRBD2 (5 bases). The CDR3 has 14 amino acids. V was shortened by 3 bases and J by 1 base, with 9 bases between the two germline ends. Germline V gives CDR1 SGDLS, CDR2 YYNGEE.

The J gene is TRBJ1-3, the V gene TRBV5-4; 8 bases map to TRBD1. The CDR3 sequence is 15 residues long. J was trimmed by 4 bases and V by 4 bases; bases with no gene match: 7. Per germline, CDR1 SGHNT and CDR2 YYREEE (reference sequence). CDR3 amino acids: CASSPGGETGNTIYF. In nucleotides, the CDR3 is TGTGCCAGCAGCCCAGGGGGCGAAACAGGAAACACCATATATTTT.

This chain uses TRBV5-5 with TRBJ2-5; 7 bases are a match to TRBD2. The CDR3 is made up of 15 amino acids. Trimming at V came to 4 bases and at J to 4 bases, leaving 10 bases not matched to a gene. Per the germline V gene, CDR1 is SGHKS and CDR2 is YYEKEE (reference sequence). The CDR3 is CASSRHEAGTETQYF. DNA for the CDR3: TGTGCCAGCAGCCGCCACGAAGCGGGGACAGAGACCCAGTACTTC.

The chain recombines TRBV30 with TRBJ2-5; 10 bases are a match to TRBD1. With 3 bases clipped from V and 5 bases from J, the junction kept 6 bases outside the gene matches. There are 14 residues in the CDR3. Looked up from germline, CDR1 is GTSNPN and CDR2 is SVGIG (reference sequence). As DNA, the CDR3 is TGTGCCTGGAGCGTAGACAGGGGGCTCGAGACCCAGTACTTC. Amino acid sequence: CAWSVDRGLETQYF. The full variable domain, rest sourced from reference TRBV30 and TRBJ2-5, is SQTIHQWPATLVQPVGSPLSLECTVEGTSNPNLYWYRQAAGRGLQLLFYSVGIGQISSEVPQNLSASRPQDRQFILSSKKLLLSDSGFYLCAWSVDRGLETQYFGPGTRLLVL.

The J gene is TRBJ2-6, the V gene TRBV14, with no clear D. The CDR3 length is 13 residues. Germline lookup yields CDR1 SGHDN and CDR2 FVKESK. The V end was cut by 8 bases, the J end by 2 bases, with 7 bases between. CDR3 nucleotide sequence: TGTGCCAGCGCGCAAGCTGGGGCCAACGTCCTGACTTTC. Its translation is CASAQAGANVLTF.

The chain combines TRBV9 with TRBJ2-3, with TRBD2 matching 10 bases. This CDR3 has 21 residues. The junction had 20 bases not matched to a gene; V was cut back by 3 bases and J by 1 base. Looked up from germline, CDR1 is SGDLS and CDR2 is YYNGEE. CDR3 coding DNA: TGTGCCAGCAGCGGAGACCTTGGAGAGGATGTAGCGGGGGGCCGCACAGATACGCAGTATTTT. Protein: CASSGDLGEDVAGGRTDTQYF.

This rearrangement joins TRBV4-2 to TRBJ1-4; possibly TRBD1 for D (5 bases). V shed 2 bases and J shed 4 bases, with 11 bases lying between them. The germline V gene encodes CDR1 LGHNA and CDR2 YNFKEQ. The CDR3 is made up of 15 amino acids. Here the CDR3 reads CASSQPRADNEKLFF. The CDR3 DNA reads TGTGCCAGCAGCCAACCCAGGGCTGATAATGAAAAACTGTTTTTT.

The V gene is TRBV5-1, the J gene TRBJ1-1, with D uncertain. The CDR3 consists of 14 residues. Trimming took off 1 base at V and 4 bases at J, with 11 bases between the two ends. Germline-derived CDR1 and CDR2 are SGHRS and YFSETQ. CDR3 nucleotides: TGCGCCAGCAGCTTGAGTGAGGGAAGCACTGAAGCTTTCTTT. Translation: CASSLSEGSTEAFF.

This sequence joins TRBV28 and TRBJ2-1, with D possibly TRBD2 on 5 matching bases. The germline V gene encodes CDR1 MDHEN and CDR2 SYDVKM. CDR3 size: 15 residues. The V end lost 7 bases, the J end lost 6 bases, and 19 bases lay between the germline ends. This chain's CDR3 is CASNLGWGEGNEQFF. CDR3 nucleotides: TGTGCCAGCAACCTCGGATGGGGAGAGGGCAATGAGCAGTTCTTC.

This clone was counted between two and nine times. The J gene is TRBJ1-5, the V gene TRBV30; D might be TRBD1 (6 bases). Germline V CDR1 and CDR2: GTSNPN, SVGIG (reference sequence). This CDR3 region has 12 residues. Trimming pared 2 bases from V and 7 bases from J, leaving 9 bases between. This CDR3 is CAWSQGKQPQHF. DNA of the CDR3: TGTGCCTGGAGTCAGGGGAAACAGCCCCAGCATTTT. Filled out from reference TRBV30 and TRBJ1-5, the complete variable domain reads SQTIHQWPATLVQPVGSPLSLECTVEGTSNPNLYWYRQAAGRGLQLLFYSVGIGQISSEVPQNLSASRPQDRQFILSSKKLLLSDSGFYLCAWSQGKQPQHFGDGTRLSIL.

As DNA, the CDR3 is TGTGCCAGCAGCTCCGCCTACGAGCAGTACTTC. This sequence encodes CASSSAYEQYF. The chain couples TRBV7-9 to TRBJ2-5; D remains ambiguous. Gene TRBJ2-7 matches the end of the DNA better, so the J call may be wrong. Germline V CDR1 and CDR2: SEHNR, FQNEAQ (reference sequence). The CDR3 spans 11 residues.

V is TRBV6-5 and J is TRBJ2-3; D is unresolved. The end of the DNA aligns better with TRBJ1-5, so the J call may be wrong. The CDR3 runs to 15 residues. Germline V lookup: CDR1 MNHEY, CDR2 SVGAGI. CDR3 sequence (DNA): TGTGCCAGCAGTTACTCGCGGGCCAGCACAGATACGCAGCATTTT. This encodes CASSYSRASTDTQHF.

This clone was counted between two and nine times. The J gene is TRBJ2-2, the V gene TRBV6-5; a possible D gene is TRBD2 (6 bases). This CDR3 region has 16 residues. V was pared by 3 bases and J by 2 bases, with 13 bases between. The germline gives CDR1 MNHEY, CDR2 SVGAGI. CDR3 in DNA: TGTGCCAGCAGTTATGGGCTAGCGATCAACACCGGGGAGCTGTTTTTT. This encodes CASSYGLAINTGELFF.

This chain links TRBV5-6 with TRBJ1-4, with 7 bases lining up with TRBD1. V was clipped by 4 bases and J by 7 bases; unmatched bases: 10. This CDR3 spans 15 amino acids. The germline gives CDR1 SGHDT, CDR2 YYEEEE. The CDR3 bases are TGTGCCAGCAGCCCGGCTTGGGCAGGGGGTGAAAAACTGTTTTTT. The encoded protein is CASSPAWAGGEKLFF.

This clone has a handful of counts. This chain joins TRBV5-8 and TRBJ1-5; TRBD1 matches at 7 bases. Germline V gene lookup returns CDR1 SGHTS and CDR2 YDEGEE. CDR3 length: 20 residues. The J segment lost 7 bases and the V segment lost 6 bases, leaving 28 bases of the junction unmatched. Here the CDR3 reads CASTPRGKSNKPGERQPQHF. CDR3 sequence (DNA): TGTGCCAGCACCCCCAGGGGGAAGTCCAACAAACCGGGCGAGAGGCAGCCCCAGCATTTT.

This clone has only a few counts. The CDR3 loop reads CASSERGSVYF. CDR3 in DNA: TGTGCCAGCAGTGAAAGGGGATCGGTGTACTTC. This rearrangement joins TRBV25-1 to TRBJ2-7; D possibly corresponds to TRBD1 (5 bases). The CDR3 totals 11 residues. Trimming left V 2 bases short and J 12 bases short, with 11 bases between. The germline V gene encodes CDR1 MGHDK and CDR2 SYGVNS.